These 20 T cell receptor beta chains were sequenced from one sample in a study of cytomegalovirus exposure and HLA in healthy donors. The PCR contained 60 Vbeta and 13 Jbeta primers. Profiled with immunoSEQ multiplex PCR; TCRdb holds only in-frame clones, not every one. Found here are around 90,000 clones, 86% of them singletons; the top ten hold approximately 10%. Sequencing was carried out using PBMCs. These receptors originate from a young man in good health and CMV-seropositive.

The J gene is TRBJ2-2, the V gene TRBV5-4, with D maybe TRBD1 (5 bases). Per the germline V gene, CDR1 is SGHNT and CDR2 is YYREEE (reference sequence). Trimming left V 4 bases short and J 6 bases short, with 10 bases between. The CDR3 totals 13 residues. CDR3: CASSQWGAGELFF. Here the CDR3 DNA reads TGTGCCAGCAGCCAGTGGGGCGCCGGGGAGCTGTTTTTT.

The table lists this clone with a few counts. The rearrangement links TRBV7-2 to TRBJ1-1, with TRBD1 as a possible D gene (5 bases). Deletions cut 3 bases from V and 3 bases from J, with 20 bases between. The CDR3 is made up of 17 amino acids. Per the germline V gene, CDR1 is SGHTA and CDR2 is FQGNSA. The CDR3 DNA follows: TGTGCCAGCAGCTTCGTCCTCTCTTGGGGGGGTTACACTGAAGCTTTCTTT. Its protein is CASSFVLSWGGYTEAFF.

The chain has TRBV10-3 and TRBJ1-1; D perhaps matches TRBD1 (5 bases). This CDR3 has 14 residues. Trimming removed 3 bases from V and 1 base from J, with 9 bases in between. Germline values: CDR1 ENHRY, CDR2 SYGVKD. The CDR3: CAISEPGQNTEAFF. The DNA for the CDR3 is TGTGCCATCAGTGAACCCGGACAGAACACTGAAGCTTTCTTT.

The chain uses TRBV6-1 and TRBJ1-6; D is uncertain. CDR1 and CDR2 (germline): MNHNS, SASEGT. The CDR3 has 16 residues. The ends were cut back, 0 bases at V and 2 bases at J, with 8 bases in the middle. This CDR3 reads CASSEAPEAYNSPLHF. CDR3 DNA sequence: TGTGCCAGCAGTGAAGCGCCAGAGGCCTATAATTCACCCCTCCACTTT.

This rearrangement joins TRBV19 to TRBJ1-2, with D unclear. The germline V and J ends were trimmed by 1 base and 8 bases, with 11 bases remaining between them. The CDR3 extends over 13 amino acids. The germline V gene has CDR1 LNHDA and CDR2 SQIVND (reference sequence). The CDR3 region has the DNA TGTGCCAGTAGTATAGCACACCAGTGGGGCTACACCTTC. It encodes CASSIAHQWGYTF.

The chain joins TRBV4-2 to TRBJ1-2; no reliable D call. The CDR3 consists of 16 residues. Per germline, CDR1 LGHNA and CDR2 YNFKEQ. The V gene lost 1 base and the J gene lost 2 bases, with 14 bases spanning the gap. CDR3 nucleotide sequence: TGTGCCAGCAGCCAAGTCGTCGGGGATTGGAACTATGGCTACACCTTC. This gives the protein CASSQVVGDWNYGYTF.

The J gene is TRBJ2-7, the V gene TRBV5-1; D is unclear. The CDR3 covers 13 residues. V was pared by 0 bases and J by 3 bases, with 7 bases between. CDR1 is SGHRS and CDR2 is YFSETQ in the germline V gene. The CDR3 region is CASSLVGNYEQYF. The CDR3 DNA sequence: TGCGCCAGCAGCTTGGTGGGCAACTACGAGCAGTACTTC.

This sequence joins TRBV10-3 and TRBJ2-2; 7 bases line up with TRBD1. Unmatched junction bases numbered 6, after V lost 6 bases and J lost 2 bases. Germline assignment: CDR1 ENHRY and CDR2 SYGVKD. This CDR3 comprises 15 residues. As DNA, the CDR3 is TGTGCCATCAGAGGGACAGAATCCAACACCGGGGAGCTGTTTTTT. As protein: CAIRGTESNTGELFF.

This clone was recorded a few times. A read error is the likely source, as a far larger clone sits one nucleotide away. Other nucleotide sequences in the sample specify the same CDR3. CDR3 region: CASSEGSGQGGHEQYF. Here the CDR3 DNA reads TGTGCCAGCAGTGAAGGTAGTGGACAGGGGGGTCACGAGCAGTATTTC. V and J are TRBV6-1 and TRBJ2-7; TRBD1 aligns across 10 bases. The germline V gene encodes CDR1 MNHNS and CDR2 SASEGT. The CDR3 runs 16 residues.

The chain uses TRBV7-6 and TRBJ1-5, with D uncertain. CDR3 length: 16 residues. CDR1 and CDR2 (germline): SGHVS, FNYEAQ. V lost 8 bases, J lost 0 bases, and 17 bases lay in between. In DNA, the CDR3 is TGTGCCAGCCGAGCTTACGGGGTTTATAGCAATCAGCCCCAGCATTTT. As protein: CASRAYGVYSNQPQHF.

This clone was recorded once. This rearrangement joins TRBV6-5 to TRBJ2-7, with TRBD2 identical over 10 bases. Germline lookup yields CDR1 MNHEY and CDR2 SVGAGI. Trimming took 4 bases from V and 3 from J; bases not matched to a gene: 6. There are 15 residues in the CDR3. The DNA for the CDR3 is TGTGCCAGCAGTTTACAAGCGGGAGGGCGCTACGAGCAGTACTTC. It yields the protein CASSLQAGGRYEQYF.

This chain links TRBV23-1 with TRBJ1-2; 7 bases line up with TRBD1. TRBV23-1 is sorted into the ORF group, with uncertain function. The CDR3 contains 14 residues. V lost 3 bases and J lost 4; bases outside the gene matches: 5. CDR3 nucleotide sequence: TGCGCCAGCAGTCACTCCGGGACAGCCTATGGCTACACCTTC. Residues: CASSHSGTAYGYTF.

This clone showed up just a few times. V is TRBV21-1 and J is TRBJ2-2; the DNA was not compared with TRBD1, the D call given in the table. TRBV21-1 counts as a pseudogene. The CDR3 loop spans 16 amino acids. The CDR3, as DNA: TGTGCCAGCCCCCCGGGACAGGCCTCGAACACCGGGGAGCTGTTTTTT. As protein: CASPPGQASNTGELFF.

The chain couples TRBV7-9 to TRBJ2-1, with D perhaps matching TRBD2 (6 bases). CDR1 is SEHNR, CDR2 FQNEAQ, per germline (reference sequence). V lost 4 bases and J 15 bases, leaving 16 bases between the germline ends. The CDR3 contains 12 residues. The CDR3 region has the DNA TGTGCCAGCAGCTCGATGGGACTCCAGCGGTTCTTC. It translates to CASSSMGLQRFF.

This clone has just one count. CDR3 in amino acids: CASSSYRLFDGYTF. CDR3 sequence (DNA): TGTGCCAGCAGCTCATACAGGCTTTTTGATGGCTACACCTTC. This chain uses TRBV7-9 with TRBJ1-2; D perhaps matches TRBD1 (5 bases). Germline assignment: CDR1 SEHNR and CDR2 FQNEAQ (reference sequence). Trimming stripped 4 bases from V and 6 bases from J, with 15 bases between. The CDR3 runs 14 residues. Together with reference TRBV7-9 and TRBJ1-2, the CDR3 gives the full variable domain: DTGVSQNPRHKITKRGQNVTFRCDPISEHNRLYWYRQTLGQGPEFLTYFQNEAQLEKSRLLSDRFSAERPKGSFSTLEIQRTEQGDSAMYLCASSSYRLFDGYTFGSGTRLTVV.

The chain is built from TRBV5-8 and TRBJ1-1; D call uncertain. The germline CDR1 and CDR2 sequences are SGHTS and YDEGEE. V was cut by 2 bases and J by 1 base, with 9 bases left in between. The CDR3 is 14 residues long. The CDR3 nucleotides read TGTGCCAGCAGCTTTTGGCATGGGAACACTGAAGCTTTCTTT. Protein product: CASSFWHGNTEAFF.

V gene TRBV29-1 combines with J gene TRBJ2-1; D remains unclear. The CDR3 extends over 14 amino acids. Trimming removed 3 bases at V and 2 bases at J, with 11 bases between. Per the germline V gene, CDR1 is SQVTM and CDR2 is ANQGSEA. CDR3 protein: CSVEPGSTYNEQFF. In nucleotides, the CDR3 is TGCAGCGTTGAGCCAGGATCAACCTACAATGAGCAGTTCTTC.

J is TRBJ1-4 and V is TRBV21-1. TRBV21-1 is designated a pseudogene. This CDR3 has 13 residues. Here the CDR3 DNA reads TGTGCCAGCAGCCGCGGCGGGTGTGAAAAACTGTTTTTT. Encoded protein: CASSRGGCEKLFF.

The V and J genes are TRBV28 and TRBJ2-1, with TRBD2 matching 9 bases. The J segment lost 2 bases and the V segment lost 6 bases, leaving 5 bases of the junction unmatched. Germline values: CDR1 MDHEN, CDR2 SYDVKM. The CDR3 sequence is 15 residues long. The CDR3 nucleotides read TGTGCCAGCAGCCCACTAGCGGGCGCCTACAATGAGCAGTTCTTC. This gives the protein CASSPLAGAYNEQFF.

The J gene is TRBJ1-2, the V gene TRBV7-9; 7 bases line up with TRBD1. CDR1 is SEHNR and CDR2 is FQNEAQ in the germline V gene (reference sequence). There are 14 residues in the CDR3. Trimming at V came to 2 bases and at J to 8 bases, leaving 8 bases not matched to a gene. The CDR3 loop is CASSLRTGSGGYTF. DNA of the CDR3: TGTGCCAGCAGCTTACGGACAGGATCCGGGGGCTACACCTTC.